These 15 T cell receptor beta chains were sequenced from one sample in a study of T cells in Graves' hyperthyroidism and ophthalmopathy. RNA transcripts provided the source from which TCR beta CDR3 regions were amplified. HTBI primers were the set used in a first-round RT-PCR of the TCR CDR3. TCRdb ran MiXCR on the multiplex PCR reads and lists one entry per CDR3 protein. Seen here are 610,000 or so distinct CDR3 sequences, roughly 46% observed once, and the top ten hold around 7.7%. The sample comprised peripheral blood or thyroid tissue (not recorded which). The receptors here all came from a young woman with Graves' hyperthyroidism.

CDR3 sequence: CARERAGSYGYTF. Here the CDR3 DNA reads TGTGCCAGGGAGAGAGCGGGAAGCTATGGCTACACCTTC. This chain uses TRBV2 with TRBJ1-2; D ambiguous. CDR1 is SNHLY, CDR2 FYNNEI, per germline. The V and J ends lost 9 bases and 4 bases respectively, with 15 bases between them. The CDR3 is 13 residues long.

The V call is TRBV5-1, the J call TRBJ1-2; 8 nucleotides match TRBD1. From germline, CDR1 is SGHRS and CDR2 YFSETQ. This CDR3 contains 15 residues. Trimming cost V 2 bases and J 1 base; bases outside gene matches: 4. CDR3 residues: CASSLAGQGNYGYTF. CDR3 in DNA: TGCGCCAGCAGCTTAGCCGGACAGGGTAACTATGGCTACACCTTC.

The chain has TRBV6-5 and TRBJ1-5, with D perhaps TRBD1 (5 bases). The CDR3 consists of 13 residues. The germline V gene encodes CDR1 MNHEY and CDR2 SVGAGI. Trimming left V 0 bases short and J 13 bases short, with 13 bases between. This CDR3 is CASSYSPGTGQHF. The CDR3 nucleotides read TGTGCCAGCAGTTACTCGCCAGGGACGGGTCAGCATTTT.

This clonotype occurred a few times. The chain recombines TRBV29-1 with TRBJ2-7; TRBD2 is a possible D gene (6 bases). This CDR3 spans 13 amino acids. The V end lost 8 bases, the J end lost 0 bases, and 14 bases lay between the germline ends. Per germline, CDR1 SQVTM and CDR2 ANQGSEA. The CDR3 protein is CSLAGGSSYEQYF. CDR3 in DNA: TGCAGCTTGGCCGGGGGTAGCTCCTACGAGCAGTACTTC.

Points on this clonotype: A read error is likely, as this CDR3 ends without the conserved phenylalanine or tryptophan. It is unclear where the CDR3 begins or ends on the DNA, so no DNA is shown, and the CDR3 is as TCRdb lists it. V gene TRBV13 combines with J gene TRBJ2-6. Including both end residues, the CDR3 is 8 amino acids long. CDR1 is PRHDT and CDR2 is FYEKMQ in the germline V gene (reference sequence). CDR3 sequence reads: CASRNARI.

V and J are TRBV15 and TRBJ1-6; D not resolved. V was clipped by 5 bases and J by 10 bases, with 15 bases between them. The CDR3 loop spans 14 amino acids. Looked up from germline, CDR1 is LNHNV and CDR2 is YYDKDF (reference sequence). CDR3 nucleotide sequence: TGTGCCACCAGCGGACGGGCTGTTGAGTCACCCCTCCACTTT. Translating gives CATSGRAVESPLHF.

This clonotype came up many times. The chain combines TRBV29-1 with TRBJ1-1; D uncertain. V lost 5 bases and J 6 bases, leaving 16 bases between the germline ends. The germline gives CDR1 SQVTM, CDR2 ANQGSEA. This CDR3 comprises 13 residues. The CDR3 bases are TGCAGCGTTAGGCGGGCAGTGATGGCTGAAGCTTTCTTT. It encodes CSVRRAVMAEAFF.

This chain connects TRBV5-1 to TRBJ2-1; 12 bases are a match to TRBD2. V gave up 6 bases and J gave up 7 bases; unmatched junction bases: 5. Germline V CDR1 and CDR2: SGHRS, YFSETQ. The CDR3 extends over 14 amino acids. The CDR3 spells CASTIGLAGNEQFF. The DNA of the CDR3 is TGCGCCAGCACCATAGGACTAGCGGGAAATGAGCAGTTCTTC.

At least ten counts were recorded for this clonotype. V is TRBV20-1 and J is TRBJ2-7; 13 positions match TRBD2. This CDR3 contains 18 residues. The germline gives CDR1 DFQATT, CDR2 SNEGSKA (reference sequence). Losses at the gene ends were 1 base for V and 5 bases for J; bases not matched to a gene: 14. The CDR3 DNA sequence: TGCAGTGCTAGAGCAACCGGGACTAGCGGGACCTTTTACGACGAGCAGTACTTC. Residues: CSARATGTSGTFYDEQYF.

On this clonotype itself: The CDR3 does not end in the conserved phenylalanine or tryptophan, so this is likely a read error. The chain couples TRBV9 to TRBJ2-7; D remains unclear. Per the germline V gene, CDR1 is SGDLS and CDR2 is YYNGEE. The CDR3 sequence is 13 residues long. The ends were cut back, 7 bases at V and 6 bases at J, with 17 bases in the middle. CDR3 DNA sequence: TGTGCCAGCTCACCCACGAGTAAGTCCGAGCAGTACCTC. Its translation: CASSPTSKSEQYL.

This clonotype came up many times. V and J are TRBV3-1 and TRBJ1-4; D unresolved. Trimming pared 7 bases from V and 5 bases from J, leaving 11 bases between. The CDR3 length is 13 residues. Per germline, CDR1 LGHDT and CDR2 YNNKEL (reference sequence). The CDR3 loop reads CASTRTANEKLFF. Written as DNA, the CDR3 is TGTGCCAGCACCCGGACGGCGAATGAAAAACTGTTTTTT. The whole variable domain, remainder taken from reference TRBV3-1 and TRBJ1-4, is DTAVSQTPKYLVTQMGNDKSIKCEQNLGHDTMYWYKQDSKKFLKIMFSYNNKELIINETVPNRFSPKSPDKAHLNLHINSLELGDSAVYFCASTRTANEKLFFGSGTQLSVL.

This CDR3 is CASSEGGLINQPQHF. The CDR3 nucleotides are TGTGCCAGCAGCGAAGGGGGACTGATTAATCAGCCCCAGCATTTT. V gene TRBV6-5 combines with J gene TRBJ1-5; maybe TRBD1 (6 bases). The ends were cut back, 6 bases at V and 4 bases at J, with 16 bases in the middle. This CDR3 is 15 amino acids long. The germline V gene encodes CDR1 MNHEY and CDR2 SVGAGI.

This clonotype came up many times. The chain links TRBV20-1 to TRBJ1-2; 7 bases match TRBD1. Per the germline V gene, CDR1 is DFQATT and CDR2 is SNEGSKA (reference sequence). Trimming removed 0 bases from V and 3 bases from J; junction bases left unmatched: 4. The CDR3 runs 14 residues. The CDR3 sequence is CSARDSQGDYGYTF. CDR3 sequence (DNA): TGCAGTGCTAGAGATTCGCAGGGGGACTATGGCTACACCTTC.

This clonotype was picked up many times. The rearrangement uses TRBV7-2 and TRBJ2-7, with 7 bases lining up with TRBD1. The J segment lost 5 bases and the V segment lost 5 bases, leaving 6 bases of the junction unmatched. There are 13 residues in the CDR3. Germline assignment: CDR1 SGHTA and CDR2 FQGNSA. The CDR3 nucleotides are TGTGCCAGCAGCCCGGCGACAGGGAACGAGCAGTACTTC. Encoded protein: CASSPATGNEQYF.

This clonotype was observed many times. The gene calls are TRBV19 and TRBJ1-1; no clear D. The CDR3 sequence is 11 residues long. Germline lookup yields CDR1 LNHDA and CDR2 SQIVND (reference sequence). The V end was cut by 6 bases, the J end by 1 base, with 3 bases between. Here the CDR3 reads CASRSNTEAFF. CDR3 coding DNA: TGTGCCAGTAGGTCGAACACTGAAGCTTTCTTT.